What follows describes a single TCR beta chain. Its matching antigen is unknown. This sample was taken from a study of breast tumors, draining lymph nodes, adjacent tissues. Findings and limits, study-wide: That most tumor T cells come from lymph nodes remained unproven. Tumor and nontumor repertoires were significantly more similar in luminal-like than in basal-like breast cancer. Tumor repertoires ranked between lymph nodes and nontumor tissue in diversity, with V and J gene preferences. Findings are consistent with lymph node origin and intratumoral expansion of most tumor T cells.

From the multiplex PCR reads, TCRdb called clonotypes with MiXCR, one entry per CDR3 protein. The sample records about 21,000 distinct CDR3 sequences, about 38% being singletons. The clonotype comes from a female donor with breast cancer. Some clones in this sample may be carry-over from other donors' samples. Sequenced sample: breast tumor tissue.

The CDR3 sequence: CASRLGANRELFF. CDR3 nucleotides: TGTGCCAGCAGGCTAGGGGCAAATCGGGAGCTGTTTTTT. V gene TRBV2 combines with J gene TRBJ2-2, with D maybe TRBD1 (5 bases). This CDR3 comprises 13 residues. Germline V CDR1 and CDR2: SNHLY, FYNNEI. V was pared by 6 bases and J by 9 bases, with 14 bases between.